This entry lists 30 T cell receptor beta chains sequenced from one sample in a study of cytomegalovirus exposure and HLA in healthy donors. The primer mix had 60 Vbeta and 13 Jbeta primers. Assay: immunoSEQ multiplex PCR; the TCRdb copy retains only in-frame clones and omits some. The sample records roughly 100,000 clones, roughly three quarters being singletons. Sequencing input: PBMCs. These receptors were taken from a male donor in good health and CMV-seropositive.

The chain links TRBV5-6 to TRBJ2-7; D is possibly TRBD1 (5 bases). Trimming left V 4 bases short and J 5 bases short, with 19 bases between. Germline assignment: CDR1 SGHDT and CDR2 YYEEEE. The CDR3 runs to 15 residues. The CDR3 DNA follows: TGTGCCAGCAGCCCTTGGACACTATCCCTCCACGAGCAGTACTTC. This gives the protein CASSPWTLSLHEQYF.

The chain is built from TRBV9 and TRBJ2-2; TRBD2 is a possible D gene (5 bases). CDR1 SGDLS and CDR2 YYNGEE come from the germline V gene. V lost 0 bases to trimming and J lost 5 bases, with 11 bases between them. The CDR3 covers 15 residues. This CDR3 is CASSVAKGGTGELFF. Here the CDR3 DNA reads TGTGCCAGCAGCGTAGCAAAGGGCGGGACCGGGGAGCTGTTTTTT.

V is TRBV28 and J is TRBJ1-5; no clear D. CDR1 MDHEN and CDR2 SYDVKM come from the germline V gene. The CDR3 covers 12 residues. The V end was cut by 3 bases, the J end by 6 bases, with 6 bases between. CDR3 DNA: TGTGCCAGCAGTTTTGGTAGTCAGCCCCAGCATTTT. Encoded protein: CASSFGSQPQHF.

The chain recombines TRBV5-6 with TRBJ2-3; TRBD1 might be the D (6 bases). CDR1 SGHDT and CDR2 YYEEEE come from the germline V gene. The CDR3 has 16 amino acids. Trimming removed 0 bases from V and 2 bases from J, with 13 bases in between. Here the CDR3 reads CASSLVSRGFTDTQYF. The DNA for the CDR3 is TGTGCCAGCAGCTTGGTTTCCAGGGGCTTCACAGATACGCAGTATTTT.

The V call is TRBV7-2, the J call TRBJ2-3; possible D gene TRBD2, 6 bases. CDR3 size: 16 residues. Trimming stripped 5 bases from V and 2 bases from J, with 17 bases between. Germline assignment: CDR1 SGHTA and CDR2 FQGNSA. CDR3 amino acids: CASSRAGGRSTDTQYF. DNA for the CDR3: TGTGCCAGCAGCCGGGCCGGGGGAAGGTCCACAGATACGCAGTATTTT.

The V call is TRBV19, the J call TRBJ1-5; no definite D call. Germline V gene lookup returns CDR1 LNHDA and CDR2 SQIVND (reference sequence). The CDR3 is 13 amino acids. Trimming took off 5 bases at V and 5 bases at J, with 10 bases between the two ends. CDR3 DNA: TGTGCCAGTAGTTCACGGAGACATCAGCCCCAGCATTTT. The encoded protein is CASSSRRHQPQHF. Combining the CDR3 with reference TRBV19 and TRBJ1-5 gives the whole variable domain DGGITQSPKYLFRKEGQNVTLSCEQNLNHDAMYWYRQDPGQGLRLIYYSQIVNDFQKGDIAEGYSVSREKKESFPLTVTSAQKNPTAFYLCASSSRRHQPQHFGDGTRLSIL.

The rearrangement links TRBV6-5 to TRBJ2-7; 7 positions match TRBD1. The CDR3 consists of 12 residues. V shed 5 bases and J 13 bases; nucleotides not matched to a gene: 11. In germline, CDR1 is MNHEY, CDR2 SVGAGI. For the CDR3, the DNA is TGTGCCAGCAGTGAAGGGGGCGGTCCGAAATACTTC. It codes for CASSEGGGPKYF.

The genes are TRBV6-1 and TRBJ2-2; TRBD2 is a possible D gene (6 bases). The length of the CDR3 is 19 residues. The V gene lost 3 bases and the J gene lost 0 bases, with 20 bases spanning the gap. Germline CDR1 and CDR2: MNHNS and SASEGT. For the CDR3, the DNA is TGTGCCAGCAGTGATCTTGGGGGAGGCGGTCTGGCGAACACCGGGGAGCTGTTTTTT. It codes for CASSDLGGGGLANTGELFF.

As for this clone: Other DNA sequences in the sample encode the same CDR3. The V gene is TRBV7-2, the J gene TRBJ1-5, with D unclear. CDR1 is SGHTA and CDR2 is FQGNSA in the germline V gene. This CDR3 comprises 14 residues. V lost 3 bases and J 1 base, leaving 7 bases between the germline ends. DNA of the CDR3: TGTGCCAGCAGCTTTCGCGGGAGCAATCAGCCCCAGCATTTT. This codes for CASSFRGSNQPQHF.

The CDR3 DNA reads as TGTGCCATCAGTAGAGCGGGAGGGGTAGATACGCAGTATTTT. This translates into CAISRAGGVDTQYF. The chain combines TRBV10-3 with TRBJ2-3, with 10 bases aligning to TRBD2. Germline V lookup: CDR1 ENHRY, CDR2 SYGVKD. CDR3 size: 14 residues. J was trimmed by 5 bases and V by 5 bases; bases with no gene match: 4.

This rearrangement joins TRBV9 to TRBJ2-1; D is possibly TRBD2 (5 bases). V was clipped by 3 bases and J by 5 bases, with 12 bases between them. Germline V gene lookup returns CDR1 SGDLS and CDR2 YYNGEE. The CDR3 sequence is 14 residues long. This CDR3 is CASSGGDYHNEQFF. CDR3 nucleotides: TGTGCCAGCAGCGGTGGAGACTACCACAATGAGCAGTTCTTC.

The V call is TRBV5-6, the J call TRBJ2-7, with D possibly matching TRBD1 (7 bases). Trimming removed 6 bases at V and 5 bases at J, with 18 bases between. CDR1 and CDR2 (germline): SGHDT, YYEEEE. The CDR3 is made up of 14 amino acids. CDR3: CASTLPGGKNEQYF. The DNA of the CDR3 is TGTGCCAGCACTCTCCCAGGGGGGAAAAACGAGCAGTACTTC.

This clone was recorded once. V gene TRBV19 combines with J gene TRBJ2-5; D is unclear. The CDR3 contains 14 residues. Germline loops: CDR1 LNHDA, CDR2 SQIVND (reference sequence). V was cut by 2 bases and J by 1 base, with 8 bases left in between. CDR3 region: CASSIRAPQETQYF. In DNA, the CDR3 is TGTGCCAGTAGTATACGCGCGCCCCAAGAGACCCAGTACTTC.

The chain couples TRBV7-2 to TRBJ1-1; D possibly corresponds to TRBD1 (5 bases). Germline CDR1 is SGHTA and CDR2 is FQGNSA. This CDR3 has 13 residues. Trimming cost V 5 bases and J 1 base, with 8 bases left between them. The CDR3 sequence: CASSDQGNTEAFF. Written as DNA, the CDR3 is TGTGCCAGCAGCGACCAGGGGAACACTGAAGCTTTCTTT.

The chain combines TRBV6-6 with TRBJ1-5; D remains unclear. From germline, CDR1 is MNHNY and CDR2 SVGAGI (reference sequence). Between the trimmed V and J ends, which lost 8 bases and 10 bases, there was a span of 21 bases. This CDR3 is 14 amino acids long. CDR3 amino acids: CASGLREVIGPQHF. CDR3 bases: TGTGCCAGCGGCCTACGGGAGGTTATTGGACCCCAGCATTTT.

V is TRBV4-2 and J is TRBJ2-7; TRBD2 agrees at 7 bases. The CDR3 spans 17 residues. V was pared by 0 bases and J by 4 bases, with 12 bases of the junction left unmatched. Germline CDR1 is LGHNA and CDR2 is YNFKEQ. The CDR3 DNA follows: TGTGCCAGCAGCCAAGATGCCCCCGGGAGCGGGGATTACGAGCAGTACTTC. Protein product: CASSQDAPGSGDYEQYF.

The rearrangement links TRBV28 to TRBJ2-7; 9 nucleotides align to TRBD2. Germline V gene sequence: CDR1 MDHEN, CDR2 SYDVKM. Losses at the gene ends were 5 bases for V and 7 bases for J; bases not matched to a gene: 12. The CDR3 consists of 15 residues. This CDR3 is CASSQLAGFTREQYF. The CDR3 DNA reads TGTGCCAGCAGTCAACTAGCGGGCTTTACTCGGGAGCAGTACTTC. Full variable domain (rest looked up from reference TRBV28 and TRBJ2-7): DVKVTQSSRYLVKRTGEKVFLECVQDMDHENMFWYRQDPGLGLRLIYFSYDVKMKEKGDIPEGYSVSREKKERFSLILESASTNQTSMYLCASSQLAGFTREQYFGPGTRLTVT.

V is TRBV9 and J is TRBJ1-1, with D maybe TRBD1 (6 bases). This CDR3 has 15 residues. V was cut by 4 bases and J by 2 bases, with 15 bases left in between. CDR1 is SGDLS, CDR2 YYNGEE, per germline. The CDR3 sequence is CASSLSGTSNTEAFF. The DNA for the CDR3 is TGTGCCAGCAGCTTATCCGGGACAAGTAACACTGAAGCTTTCTTT.

The chain uses TRBV28 and TRBJ1-1; 7 nucleotides agree with TRBD1. The germline V gene has CDR1 MDHEN and CDR2 SYDVKM. This CDR3 has 15 residues. Trimming took 5 bases from V and 0 from J; bases not matched to a gene: 6. The CDR3 region has the DNA TGTGCCAGCAGTCCCGGGACAGCTATGAACACTGAAGCTTTCTTT. Translating it yields CASSPGTAMNTEAFF.

This clone was recorded a few times. The chain recombines TRBV11-2 with TRBJ1-3; D is perhaps TRBD1 (6 bases). V lost 0 bases and J 2 bases, leaving 8 bases between the germline ends. The CDR3 is made up of 15 amino acids. Germline CDR1 is SGHAT and CDR2 is FQNNGV. Written as DNA, the CDR3 is TGTGCCAGCAGCTTAGATGCAGGGGCTGGAAACACCATATATTTT. Its protein is CASSLDAGAGNTIYF.

This clone was seen a few times. The DNA of the CDR3 is TGCGCCAGCAGCCGGGACAGGGTGGGAGGGACCACTGAAGCTTTCTTT. It codes for CASSRDRVGGTTEAFF. The chain combines TRBV5-1 with TRBJ1-1; 9 bases fit TRBD1. CDR1 and CDR2 from the germline V gene are SGHRS and YFSETQ. J lost 4 bases, V lost 4 bases, and 11 bases had no gene match. CDR3 size: 16 residues.

V usage is TRBV2 and J usage is TRBJ2-7; D might be TRBD2 (6 bases). Between the trimmed V and J ends, which lost 5 bases and 7 bases, there was a span of 18 bases. CDR1 SNHLY and CDR2 FYNNEI come from the germline V gene. The CDR3 runs to 14 residues. The CDR3 DNA follows: TGTGCCAGCAGTCGGGACTCGCGCATAGGTGAGCAGTACTTC. Translation gives CASSRDSRIGEQYF.

The sample holds a few counts of this clone. This chain uses TRBV7-8 with TRBJ2-5, with TRBD1 as a possible D gene (6 bases). The CDR3 is 14 amino acids. Germline CDR1 and CDR2: SGHVS and FQNEAQ. Trimming took 1 base from V and 2 from J, leaving 8 bases between them. In DNA, the CDR3 is TGTGCCAGCAGCTTAGGGACAGCTCAAGAGACCCAGTACTTC. Protein product: CASSLGTAQETQYF.

The chain employs TRBV19 and TRBJ2-7; D is possibly TRBD1 (5 bases). CDR1 and CDR2 (germline): LNHDA, SQIVND (reference sequence). Trimming removed 5 bases from V and 2 bases from J, with 13 bases in between. CDR3 length: 14 residues. CDR3 DNA: TGTGCCAGTAGTCTGACAGCCGCACCCTACGAGCAGTACTTC. Protein sequence: CASSLTAAPYEQYF.

The chain couples TRBV19 to TRBJ1-4; D remains ambiguous. The CDR3 extends over 18 amino acids. The germline V gene has CDR1 LNHDA and CDR2 SQIVND (reference sequence). Trimming left V 2 bases short and J 2 bases short, with 18 bases between. CDR3: CASSISVVTGATNEKLFF. Written as DNA, the CDR3 is TGTGCCAGTAGTATATCAGTGGTGACGGGTGCGACTAATGAAAAACTGTTTTTT.

This clone was seen a few times. The V gene is TRBV7-2, the J gene TRBJ2-3; 7 positions agree with TRBD2. After removal of 3 bases from V and 6 bases from J, the junction contained 12 bases not matched to a gene. The CDR3 sequence is 16 residues long. CDR1 is SGHTA and CDR2 is FQGNSA in the germline V gene. This chain's CDR3 is CASSLRGTFSRDTQYF. The CDR3 DNA follows: TGTGCCAGCAGCTTGCGGGGGACTTTCTCTCGGGATACGCAGTATTTT.

The CDR3 region has the DNA TGTGCCAGTACCGGGACAGGGGTTGGCTATGGCTACACCTTC. Its protein is CASTGTGVGYGYTF. The chain combines TRBV19 with TRBJ1-2; TRBD1 matches 10 bases. V was clipped by 7 bases and J by 4 bases; unmatched bases: 6. The CDR3 covers 14 residues. CDR1 and CDR2 (germline): LNHDA, SQIVND (reference sequence).

J is TRBJ2-7 and V is TRBV5-4; 8 positions agree with TRBD2. V lost 4 bases and J lost 5; bases outside the gene matches: 11. CDR1 SGHNT and CDR2 YYREEE come from the germline V gene (reference sequence). The CDR3 runs 15 residues. The CDR3 sequence: CASSIRWAGGDEQYF. The CDR3 DNA sequence: TGTGCCAGCAGCATTCGATGGGCGGGAGGAGACGAGCAGTACTTC.

The chain has TRBV6-4 and TRBJ2-3, with 12 bases matching TRBD2. The CDR3 length is 18 residues. Germline V gene sequence: CDR1 MRHNA, CDR2 SNTAGT. The V gene end was trimmed by 0 bases and the J gene end by 5 bases; junction bases not matched to a gene: 9. Written as DNA, the CDR3 is TGTGCCAGCAGTGACTCGACTAGCGGGAGACTCATGGTAGATACGCAGTATTTT. This gives the protein CASSDSTSGRLMVDTQYF.

The rearrangement uses TRBV19 and TRBJ2-1, with 10 bases aligning to TRBD2. The germline V gene encodes CDR1 LNHDA and CDR2 SQIVND (reference sequence). J gave up 4 bases and V 7 bases, and 7 bases lay outside the gene matches. The CDR3 spans 15 residues. CDR3 region: CASTLAGVPYNEQFF. The CDR3 DNA is TGTGCCAGTACGCTAGCGGGAGTCCCTTACAATGAGCAGTTCTTC.